One sample yielded the 11 T cell receptor beta chains listed below, sequenced in a study of regulatory T cells in long-lasting Graves disease. Time point described: newly diagnosed GD, antithyroid drugs for less than 3 months. Preparation of the TCR library used RNA extracted from PBMCs. Relying on iRepertoire HTBI primers and Arm-PCR of CDR3 regions, the team built TCR beta libraries. MiXCR, applied by TCRdb to the multiplex PCR reads, yields one record per CDR3 protein. The sample includes fewer than 450,000 distinct CDR3 sequences, 15% of them seen just once. These same records also appear under a second study, on T cells in Graves' hyperthyroidism and ophthalmopathy.

The input for sequencing was peripheral blood mononuclear cells (PBMCs), taken at new diagnosis, from a patient treated with antithyroid drugs. The receptors were gathered from a woman aged 40 to 49 with Graves disease.

Ten or more counts support this clonotype. The CDR3 nucleotides read TGTGCCAGCTCCCACGGTTGGGGGAGCACAGATACGCAGTATTTT. This sequence encodes CASSHGWGSTDTQYF. The genes are TRBV18 and TRBJ2-3; D assignment may be TRBD1 or TRBD2 (5 bases each). The germline V gene has CDR1 KGHSH and CDR2 LQKENI. V was shortened by 6 bases and J by 0 bases, with 13 bases between the two germline ends. This CDR3 region has 15 residues.

The genes are TRBV20-1 and TRBJ2-7, with D hard to call. The V and J ends lost 2 bases and 4 bases respectively, with 12 bases between them. CDR3 length: 13 residues. Germline V gives CDR1 DFQATT, CDR2 SNEGSKA (reference sequence). The CDR3 region has the DNA TGCAGTGCTAGACACCTTCTGGGTTACGAGCAGTACTTC. Protein sequence: CSARHLLGYEQYF.

To note about this clonotype: A clone one base away is much larger, so this may be a read error. V gene TRBV11-2 combines with J gene TRBJ2-2; 12 bases align to TRBD2. There are 17 residues in the CDR3. Germline V CDR1 and CDR2: SGHAT, FQNNGV. CDR3: CAGSATSGRAKTGELFF. The CDR3 DNA reads as TGTGCCGGCAGCGCGACTAGCGGGAGAGCCAAAACCGGGGAGCTGTTTTTT.

This clonotype was counted only a few times. V and J are TRBV19 and TRBJ1-1; D call uncertain. There are 16 residues in the CDR3. V lost 7 bases and J 1 base, leaving 19 bases between the germline ends. Germline assignment: CDR1 LNHDA and CDR2 SQIVND (reference sequence). CDR3 loop: CASTPIGIAPNTEAFF. The CDR3 coding sequence is TGTGCCAGTACCCCCATTGGGATTGCGCCGAACACTGAAGCTTTCTTT.

This clonotype showed up many times. The chain has TRBV6-5 and TRBJ2-2, with no clear D. The CDR3 has 16 amino acids. The V and J ends lost 0 bases and 6 bases respectively, with 14 bases between them. In germline, CDR1 is MNHEY, CDR2 SVGAGI. The CDR3 region has the DNA TGTGCCAGCAGTTACTCGAGAAGAATGGGTTCCGGGGAGCTGTTTTTT. Encoded protein: CASSYSRRMGSGELFF.

The chain employs TRBV6-1 and TRBJ1-1; 9 bases fit TRBD1. The CDR3 covers 15 residues. In germline, CDR1 is MNHNS, CDR2 SASEGT. Trimming cost V 6 bases and J 1 base; bases outside gene matches: 6. The DNA for the CDR3 is TGTGCCAGCAGGGGGACAGGGACAAAGAACACTGAAGCTTTCTTT. It codes for CASRGTGTKNTEAFF.

This clonotype was picked up many times. The CDR3 protein is CASSLPGVNSPLHF. For the CDR3, the DNA is TGTGCCAGCAGTTTACCAGGGGTAAATTCACCCCTCCACTTT. This sequence joins TRBV28 and TRBJ1-6; maybe TRBD1 (6 bases). Germline V lookup: CDR1 MDHEN, CDR2 SYDVKM. The V end was cut by 2 bases, the J end by 7 bases, with 9 bases between. There are 14 residues in the CDR3.

This clonotype was counted at least ten times. The gene calls are TRBV11-2 and TRBJ2-5, with TRBD2 matching 8 bases. The CDR3 spans 15 residues. Germline-derived CDR1 and CDR2 are SGHAT and FQNNGV. V shed 2 bases, J shed 7 bases, and the junction held 9 bases outside the gene matches. The CDR3 region is CASSLLAGGGGTQYF. CDR3 bases: TGTGCCAGCAGCTTACTGGCGGGAGGTGGCGGGACCCAGTACTTC.

This clonotype was picked up a small number of times. A much larger clone differs by one base, so this may be a read error. V is TRBV2 and J is TRBJ2-3, with D perhaps TRBD2 (6 bases). The CDR3 is made up of 14 amino acids. CDR1 and CDR2 (germline): SNHLY, FYNNEI. V lost 7 bases to trimming and J lost 5 bases, with 16 bases between them. The CDR3 nucleotides are TGTGCCAGCATTTGGACTACAGAAGTAGATACGCAGTATTTT. This sequence encodes CASIWTTEVDTQYF.

Many counts were recorded for this clonotype. The rearrangement links TRBV6-2 or TRBV6-3 to TRBJ1-2; TRBD1 agrees at 7 bases. Looked up from germline, CDR1 is MNHEY and CDR2 is SVGEGT. This CDR3 has 13 amino acids. The trim removed 2 bases at V and 4 bases at J, leaving 1 base unmatched. CDR3 DNA: TGTGCCAGCAGTTACCAGGGGGGCTATGGCTACACCTTC. Residues: CASSYQGGYGYTF.

This chain links TRBV9 with TRBJ1-1; TRBD1 matches at 7 bases. CDR1 is SGDLS and CDR2 is YYNGEE in the germline V gene. Trimming cost V 3 bases and J 5 bases; bases outside gene matches: 4. CDR3 length equals 13 residues. The DNA of the CDR3 is TGTGCCAGCAGCGCGACAGGGAGAACTGAAGCTTTCTTT. This sequence encodes CASSATGRTEAFF.